This TCR beta chain was identified during a study of T cell responses to AZD1222 COVID-19 vaccine. Trimming pared 2 bases from V and 3 bases from J, leaving 11 bases between. Germline CDR1 reads KGHSH; CDR2 reads LQKENI. This CDR3 region has 14 residues. Pooled samples include second doses given at about 4 or 12 weeks. The protocol was immunoSEQ multiplex PCR, while the TCRdb copy is restricted to in-frame clones and leaves out a portion. The table includes roughly 110,000 clones, less than 95% detected once. V usage is TRBV18 and J usage is TRBJ2-7, with D possibly TRBD2 on 6 matching bases. The specimen was peripheral blood, collected 28 days after the second AZD1222 dose. The clonotype comes from an adult who received the AZD1222 COVID-19 vaccine. CDR3 DNA sequence: TGTGCCAGCTCACCAGGAGGGCAAGGCTACGAGCAGTACTTC. Translating gives CASSPGGQGYEQYF. The full variable domain, rest sourced from reference TRBV18 and TRBJ2-7, is NAGVMQNPRHLVRRRGQEARLRCSPMKGHSHVYWYRQLPEEGLKFMVYLQKENIIDESGMPKERFSAEFPKEGPSILRIQQVVRGDSAAYFCASSPGGQGYEQYFGPGTRLTVT.